This TCR beta chain was observed in a study of blood T cell repertoires in COVID-19. Germline V gene sequence: CDR1 SGHTA, CDR2 FQGNSA. The CDR3 has 15 residues. The V gene end was trimmed by 3 bases and the J gene end by 7 bases; junction bases not matched to a gene: 8. Sequencing used immunoSEQ multiplex PCR; TCRdb keeps in-frame clones, though not all of them. The table records 250,000 to 350,000 clones, around 90% of them present only once. This clone was detected once. The rearrangement uses TRBV7-2 and TRBJ1-4; 7 bases match TRBD1. The receptor's source is a woman aged 60-75 years in a cohort exposed to, infected with or recovered from COVID-19 (not recorded which). The sequenced material came from PBMCs or T cells enriched from blood (not recorded which). The DNA of the CDR3 is TGTGCCAGCAGCTTTACAGGGGTGGCGAGTGAAAAACTGTTTTTT. This encodes CASSFTGVASEKLFF.